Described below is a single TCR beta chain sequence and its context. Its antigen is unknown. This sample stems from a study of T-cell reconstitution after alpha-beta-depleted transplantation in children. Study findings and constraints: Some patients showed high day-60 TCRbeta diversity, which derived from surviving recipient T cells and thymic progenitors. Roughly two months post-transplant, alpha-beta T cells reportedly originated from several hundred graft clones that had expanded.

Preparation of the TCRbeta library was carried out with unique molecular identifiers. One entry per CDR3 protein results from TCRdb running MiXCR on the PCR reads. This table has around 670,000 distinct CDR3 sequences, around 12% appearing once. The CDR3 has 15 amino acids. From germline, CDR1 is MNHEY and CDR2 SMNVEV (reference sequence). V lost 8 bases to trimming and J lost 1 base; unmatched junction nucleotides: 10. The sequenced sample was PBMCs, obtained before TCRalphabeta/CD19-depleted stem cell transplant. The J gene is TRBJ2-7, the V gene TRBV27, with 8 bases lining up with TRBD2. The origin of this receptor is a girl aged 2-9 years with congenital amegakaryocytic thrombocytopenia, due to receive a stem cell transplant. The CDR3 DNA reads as TGTGCCAGCGGATCGGGACTAGGCGTATCCTACGAGCAGTACTTC. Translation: CASGSGLGVSYEQYF.